The 4 T cell receptor beta chains given below trace back to one sample, sequenced in a study of T cell responses to AZD1222 COVID-19 vaccine. Clones were sequenced by immunoSEQ multiplex PCR, and TCRdb holds only the in-frame ones, with some missing. Of around 140,000 clones listed, roughly nine tenths are singletons. Sample: peripheral blood, taken on day 0 of AZD1222 vaccination. Source of these receptors: an adult in good health.

This chain links TRBV9 with TRBJ2-4; 11 bases are shared with TRBD2. Trimming at V came to 2 bases and at J to 5 bases, leaving 0 bases not matched to a gene. This CDR3 region has 14 residues. In germline, CDR1 is SGDLS, CDR2 YYNGEE. CDR3 loop: CASSVSGGENIQYF. The CDR3 region has the DNA TGTGCCAGCAGCGTTAGCGGGGGGGAAAACATTCAGTACTTC.

The chain recombines TRBV7-9 with TRBJ1-1, with a weak D call TRBD1 (6 bases). Germline lookup yields CDR1 SEHNR and CDR2 FQNEAQ (reference sequence). V lost 7 bases to trimming and J lost 3 bases, with 18 bases between them. The CDR3 totals 15 residues. This chain's CDR3 is CASTPYREGDTEAFF. CDR3 DNA sequence: TGTGCCAGCACTCCTTACAGGGAGGGGGACACTGAAGCTTTCTTT.

V is TRBV4-1 and J is TRBJ1-3; unclear D gene. The V end lost 5 bases, the J end lost 0 bases, and 14 bases lay between the germline ends. CDR3 length: 16 amino acids. Per germline, CDR1 MGHRA and CDR2 YSYEKL. DNA of the CDR3: TGCGCCAGCAGCTACGGCCCGGGCTCCTCTGGAAACACCATATATTTT. Translated: CASSYGPGSSGNTIYF.

This clone came up a few times. The chain uses TRBV7-2 and TRBJ2-3; TRBD1 aligns across 7 bases. The CDR3 consists of 15 residues. CDR1 is SGHTA and CDR2 is FQGNSA in the germline V gene. Germline trimming cut 1 base from V and 0 bases from J; bases unmatched to any gene: 1. CDR3 DNA: TGTGCCAGCAGCTTAGAACAGGGGAGCACAGATACGCAGTATTTT. Protein product: CASSLEQGSTDTQYF. Using reference TRBV7-2 and TRBJ2-3 for the parts outside the CDR3, the full variable domain is GAGVSQSPSNKVTEKGKDVELRCDPISGHTALYWYRQSLGQGLEFLIYFQGNSAPDKSGLPSDRFSAERTGGSVSTLTIQRTQQEDSAVYLCASSLEQGSTDTQYFGPGTRLTVL.